Below are 18 T cell receptor beta chains sequenced from a single sample in a study of T cell clonality in common variable immunodeficiency. The protocol was immunoSEQ multiplex PCR, while the TCRdb copy is restricted to in-frame clones and leaves out a portion. Reported are approximately 45,000 clones, none seen only once; the ten largest carry 2% to 2.5%. Sequences were obtained from peripheral blood mononuclear cells. All receptors derive from a person aged 18 to 75 in good health.

This clone was seen at least ten times. Read data end 3 residues before the CDR3 end; the end is taken from the germline J gene. J is TRBJ2-3 and V is TRBV12-3 or TRBV12-4, with 7 positions matching TRBD1. The length of the CDR3 is 14 residues. The J segment lost 2 bases and the V segment lost 5 bases, leaving 4 bases of the junction unmatched. The part of the CDR3 DNA that was read is TGTGCCAGCAGTCGGGACAGCTCCACAGATACG. This gives the protein CASSRDSSTDT. Given in full, the CDR3 is CASSRDSSTDTQYF.

This clone was found many times. The read is 3 residues too short to cover the CDR3 end, so that end is filled in from the germline J gene. The J gene is TRBJ1-1, the V gene TRBV5-1; 8 bases fit TRBD1. The CDR3 totals 17 residues. Germline trimming cut 0 bases from V and 0 bases from J; bases unmatched to any gene: 7. Germline V gene lookup returns CDR1 SGHRS and CDR2 YFSETQ. CDR3 region: CASSLVGQGAMNTEAFF. The DNA read from the CDR3 is TGCGCCAGCAGCTTGGTGGGGCAGGGGGCAATGAACACTGAA.

This clone was found many times. The read ends 3 residues shy of where the CDR3 ends; the end is completed using the germline J gene. The V call is TRBV7-2, the J call TRBJ2-1; tentative D call: TRBD1 (6 bases). Germline CDR1 is SGHTA and CDR2 is FQGNSA. The length of the CDR3 is 13 residues. Trimming pared 5 bases from V and 7 bases from J, leaving 12 bases between. The CDR3 sequence is CASSQTGMNEQFF. CDR3 DNA (partial): TGTGCCAGCAGCCAAACAGGGATGAATGAG. The full variable domain, in which reference TRBV7-2 and TRBJ2-1 provide the parts outside the CDR3, is GAGVSQSPSNKVTEKGKDVELRCDPISGHTALYWYRQSLGQGLEFLIYFQGNSAPDKSGLPSDRFSAERTGGSVSTLTIQRTQQEDSAVYLCASSQTGMNEQFFGPGTRLTVL.

This clone was observed many times. The read stops 3 residues short of the end of the CDR3; the missing end is completed from the germline J gene. This sequence joins TRBV12-3 or TRBV12-4 and TRBJ1-2; possibly TRBD1 for D (5 bases). CDR3 length: 14 amino acids. CDR3 protein: CASTPTTVNNDYTF. Incomplete CDR3 DNA: TGTGCCAGCACCCCAACGACAGTCAACAATGAC.

This clone showed up many times. The read comes to an end 3 residues before the CDR3 does, leaving the germline J gene to fill in the end. The chain recombines TRBV29-1 with TRBJ1-5; no definite D call. Germline lookup yields CDR1 SQVTM and CDR2 ANQGSEA. The CDR3 has 12 residues. V was clipped by 4 bases and J by 0 bases, with 4 bases between them. The CDR3 here is CSVAGSNQPQHF. The covered CDR3 bases are TGCAGCGTTGCCGGTAGCAATCAGCCC.

The table lists this clone with many counts. The read ends 3 residues before the CDR3 terminus; that terminus is restored from the germline J gene. The chain links TRBV7-6 to TRBJ2-7, with D maybe TRBD2 (5 bases). This CDR3 is built from 11 residues. The germline V gene has CDR1 SGHVS and CDR2 FNYEAQ. Trimming left V 11 bases short and J 4 bases short, with 12 bases between. This CDR3 is CASGEQYEQYF. Incomplete CDR3 DNA: TGTGCCTCCGGGGAACAGTACGAG.

This clone was seen at least ten times. The read ends 3 residues shy of where the CDR3 ends; the end is completed using the germline J gene. This rearrangement joins TRBV7-3 to TRBJ2-3; D is perhaps TRBD2 (6 bases). The CDR3 sequence is 17 residues long. Germline lookup yields CDR1 SGHTA and CDR2 FQGTGA. Trimming removed 2 bases at V and 0 bases at J, with 15 bases between. The CDR3 is CASSLYASEFSTDTQYF. CDR3 bases read: TGTGCCAGCAGCTTATACGCTAGCGAGTTTAGCACAGATACG. The whole variable domain, remainder taken from reference TRBV7-3 and TRBJ2-3, is GAGVSQTPSNKVTEKGKYVELRCDPISGHTALYWYRQSLGQGPEFLIYFQGTGAADDSGLPNDRFFAVRPEGSVSTLKIQRTERGDSAVYLCASSLYASEFSTDTQYFGPGTRLTVL.

Regarding this clone: Read coverage stops 3 residues before the CDR3 terminus; the germline J gene supplies the remainder. This chain links TRBV7-9 with TRBJ1-2; tentatively, D is TRBD1 (5 bases). V lost 4 bases, J lost 6 bases, and 12 bases lay in between. Germline CDR1 reads SEHNR; CDR2 reads FQNEAQ (reference sequence). This CDR3 is built from 13 residues. The chain's CDR3 is CASSSQGSHGYTF. The CDR3 DNA, read in part, is TGTGCCAGCAGCTCCCAGGGTAGCCATGGC.

This clone was picked up a small number of times. The CDR3 extends 3 residues past the end of the read, so its final part is completed from the germline J gene. The genes are TRBV5-4 and TRBJ2-1, with 14 positions matching TRBD2. The length of the CDR3 is 15 residues. The germline V gene encodes CDR1 SGHNT and CDR2 YYREEE (reference sequence). The V and J ends lost 10 bases and 5 bases, in that order; junction bases with no gene match: 8. This CDR3 reads CAGGLAGGTNNEQFF. CDR3 DNA, as far as it was read: TGTGCCGGAGGACTAGCGGGGGGTACCAACAATGAG.

Ten or more counts support this clone. The CDR3 extends 3 residues past the end of the read, so its final part is completed from the germline J gene. The chain has TRBV30 and TRBJ1-6; D unclear. The V gene's germline CDR1 is GTSNPN and CDR2 SVGIG (reference sequence). Trimming removed 1 base at V and 0 bases at J, with 10 bases between. The CDR3 spans 16 residues. CDR3 loop: CAWSDIMSSYNSPLHF. CDR3 DNA (partial): TGTGCCTGGAGTGACATCATGAGCTCCTATAATTCACCC.

In its sample, this clone was seen many times. The CDR3 end lies 3 residues beyond the end of the read and is filled in from the germline J gene. The chain joins TRBV20-1 to TRBJ2-7, with a tentative D call TRBD2 (6 bases). V gave up 6 bases and J gave up 5 bases, with 23 bases separating them. The CDR3 is 15 amino acids. In germline, CDR1 is DFQATT, CDR2 SNEGSKA (reference sequence). The CDR3: CSAPGGSLGTNEQYF. Partial CDR3 DNA: TGCAGTGCCCCTGGGGGGAGTTTGGGCACAAACGAG.

This clone was seen more than once but under ten times. With the read ending 3 residues before the CDR3 end, the germline J gene is used to fill in that end. This rearrangement joins TRBV20-1 to TRBJ1-5, with 10 bases that match TRBD1. After removal of 4 bases from V and 4 bases from J, the junction contained 1 base not matched to a gene. The CDR3 is 13 residues long. Germline loops: CDR1 DFQATT, CDR2 SNEGSKA (reference sequence). The CDR3 DNA, read in part, is TGCAGTGCTACGGGACAGGGGAATCAGCCC. It yields the protein CSATGQGNQP. The full CDR3 is CSATGQGNQPQHF.

This clone was seen ten or more times. The read ends 3 residues early relative to the CDR3; the germline J gene fills the gap. The chain carries TRBV20-1 and TRBJ1-3; D is unclear. CDR3 length equals 13 residues. CDR1 is DFQATT and CDR2 is SNEGSKA in the germline V gene (reference sequence). The germline V and J ends were trimmed by 2 bases and 7 bases, with 12 bases remaining between them. CDR3 region: CSARKMAGNTIYF. The CDR3 DNA, read in part, is TGCAGTGCTAGAAAAATGGCGGGGAACACC.

In this sample, this clone turned up many times. The read ends 3 residues early relative to the CDR3; the germline J gene fills the gap. This chain links TRBV4-1 with TRBJ1-1, with D possibly TRBD1 on 6 matching bases. The CDR3 consists of 14 residues. The V end was cut by 3 bases, the J end by 5 bases, with 13 bases between. From germline, CDR1 is MGHRA and CDR2 YSYEKL. Partial CDR3 DNA: TGCGCCAGCAGCCAGGAGCAGGGGAGGACTGAA. Its translation is CASSQEQGRTE. The full CDR3 is CASSQEQGRTEAFF.

This clone came up many times. The CDR3 extends 3 residues past the end of the read, so its final part is completed from the germline J gene. This chain links TRBV30 with TRBJ1-5; TRBD1 might be the D (6 bases). There are 14 residues in the CDR3. V was pared by 0 bases and J by 1 base, with 7 bases between. Germline V gene sequence: CDR1 GTSNPN, CDR2 SVGIG (reference sequence). The CDR3 reads CAWSVGQSNQPQHF. The part of the CDR3 DNA that was read is TGTGCCTGGAGTGTAGGACAGAGCAATCAGCCC. Based on the CDR3 plus reference TRBV30 and TRBJ1-5, the full variable domain is SQTIHQWPATLVQPVGSPLSLECTVEGTSNPNLYWYRQAAGRGLQLLFYSVGIGQISSEVPQNLSASRPQDRQFILSSKKLLLSDSGFYLCAWSVGQSNQPQHFGDGTRLSIL.

This clone was recorded many times. The sequence runs out 3 residues before the end of the CDR3; the remainder is reconstructed from the germline J gene. V and J are TRBV19 and TRBJ2-3; 9 bases line up with TRBD1. V was clipped by 4 bases and J by 1 base; unmatched bases: 6. This CDR3 comprises 16 residues. Germline V gene lookup returns CDR1 LNHDA and CDR2 SQIVND (reference sequence). Partial CDR3 DNA: TGTGCCAGTAGTACCGGGACAGGGACGGGCACAGATACG. It specifies CASSTGTGTGTDT. The whole CDR3 reads CASSTGTGTGTDTQYF.

This clone was detected ten times or more. The read ends 3 residues before the CDR3 terminus; that terminus is restored from the germline J gene. The chain uses TRBV19 and TRBJ1-4, with 8 bases aligning to TRBD1. Germline lookup yields CDR1 LNHDA and CDR2 SQIVND (reference sequence). After removal of 7 bases from V and 5 bases from J, the junction contained 6 bases not matched to a gene. This CDR3 is 14 amino acids long. Incomplete CDR3 DNA: TGTGCCAGTACGAGACAGGGGATCAATGAAAAA. Translating it yields CASTRQGINEK. The CDR3 as a whole reads CASTRQGINEKLFF. The full variable domain, completed using reference TRBV19 and TRBJ1-4, is DGGITQSPKYLFRKEGQNVTLSCEQNLNHDAMYWYRQDPGQGLRLIYYSQIVNDFQKGDIAEGYSVSREKKESFPLTVTSAQKNPTAFYLCASTRQGINEKLFFGSGTQLSVL.

This clone showed up many times. The CDR3 is cut off 3 residues early in the read; its end comes from the germline J gene. The chain carries TRBV7-8 and TRBJ1-3; D is perhaps TRBD1 (6 bases). CDR1 is SGHVS, CDR2 FQNEAQ, per germline. V lost 2 bases, J lost 4 bases, and 12 bases lay in between. The CDR3 is 15 amino acids. This CDR3 is CASSLTDRGGNTIYF. The covered CDR3 bases are TGTGCCAGCAGCTTAACGGACAGAGGAGGAAACACC.